This T cell receptor (beta chain) derives from a study of PD-1 blockade in classical Hodgkin lymphoma. About this clone: Its antigen is unknown.

The CDR3 consists of 13 residues. Germline assignment: CDR1 GTSNPN and CDR2 SVGIG (reference sequence). V dropped 0 bases and J dropped 2 bases, with 8 bases sitting between them. TCRdb keeps only in-frame clones here, not all; method: immunoSEQ multiplex PCR. The table shows 50,000 or so clones, with just under 75% occurring only once. Every patient had relapsed following autologous stem cell transplantation, and cohorts differed in brentuximab vedotin exposure. General observations from the study: Baseline diversity was lower in partial responders and progressors than complete responders. Why the repertoires differ is still unclear, perhaps disease activity or prior therapy. Among the patients, those starting nivolumab under 1 year after ASCT were excluded. The study found that TCR diversity rose significantly by C4D1 in CD4+ but not CD8+ cells.

This chain links TRBV30 with TRBJ2-7; D unclear. The sequence was collected from a human donor with classical Hodgkin lymphoma. Source: peripheral blood mononuclear cells (PBMCs), taken before the second cycle of nivolumab. In nucleotides, the CDR3 is TGTGCCTGGAGTGTTGGGTCCGCCTACGAGCAGTACTTC. This codes for CAWSVGSAYEQYF.